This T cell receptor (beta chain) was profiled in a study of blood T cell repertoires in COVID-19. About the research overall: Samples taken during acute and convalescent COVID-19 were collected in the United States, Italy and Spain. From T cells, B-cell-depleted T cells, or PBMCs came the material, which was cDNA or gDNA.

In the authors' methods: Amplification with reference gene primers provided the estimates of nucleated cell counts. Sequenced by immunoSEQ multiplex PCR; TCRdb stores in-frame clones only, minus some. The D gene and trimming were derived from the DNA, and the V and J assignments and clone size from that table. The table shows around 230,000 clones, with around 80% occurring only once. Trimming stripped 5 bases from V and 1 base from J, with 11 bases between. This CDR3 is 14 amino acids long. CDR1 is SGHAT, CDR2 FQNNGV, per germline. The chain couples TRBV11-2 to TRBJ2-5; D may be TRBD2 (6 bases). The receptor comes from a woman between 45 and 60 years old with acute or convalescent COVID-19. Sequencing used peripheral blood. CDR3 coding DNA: TGTGCCAGCAGCCGCGGGACCGTCCAAGAGACCCAGTACTTC. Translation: CASSRGTVQETQYF.